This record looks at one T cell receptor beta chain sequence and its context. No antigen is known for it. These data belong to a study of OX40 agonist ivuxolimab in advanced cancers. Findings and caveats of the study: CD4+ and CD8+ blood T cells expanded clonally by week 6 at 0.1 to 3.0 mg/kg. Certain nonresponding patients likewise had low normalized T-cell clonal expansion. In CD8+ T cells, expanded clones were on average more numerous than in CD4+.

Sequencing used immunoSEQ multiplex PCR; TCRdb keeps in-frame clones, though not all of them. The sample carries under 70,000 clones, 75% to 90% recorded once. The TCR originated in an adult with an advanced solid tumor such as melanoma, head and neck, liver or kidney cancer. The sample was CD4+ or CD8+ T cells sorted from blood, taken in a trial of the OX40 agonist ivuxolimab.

This CDR3 reads CASRHDGSSGNTIYF. The CDR3 DNA reads TGTGCCAGCAGGCATGACGGTAGCTCTGGAAACACCATATATTTT. The chain carries TRBV5-8 and TRBJ1-3; D not resolved. V was trimmed by 5 bases and J by 0 bases, leaving 12 bases between them. This CDR3 is built from 15 residues. From germline, CDR1 is SGHTS and CDR2 YDEGEE.